Below are 13 T cell receptor beta chains sequenced from a single sample in a study of cytomegalovirus exposure and HLA in healthy donors. Use of 60 Vbeta and 13 Jbeta primers characterized the PCR. Produced via immunoSEQ multiplex PCR; TCRdb's table is partial and in-frame only. The repertoire holds approximately 130,000 clones, with about 85% as singletons. The specimen sequenced was PBMCs. These receptors came from a woman aged 25 to 39 in good health and CMV-seropositive.

The chain recombines TRBV28 with TRBJ1-2, with a weak D call TRBD1 (6 bases). The V gene's germline CDR1 is MDHEN and CDR2 SYDVKM. V lost 0 bases, J lost 11 bases, and 10 bases lay in between. CDR3 size: 12 residues. The DNA of the CDR3 is TGTGCCAGCAGTTTATGGGGGGCAGCATACACCTTC. This codes for CASSLWGAAYTF.

The chain combines TRBV5-1 with TRBJ1-5, with D hard to call. The CDR3 is 13 residues long. Trimming stripped 4 bases from V and 3 bases from J, with 8 bases between. Germline CDR1 SGHRS, CDR2 YFSETQ. The CDR3 nucleotides are TGCGCCAGCAGCCCGGGGAACAATCAGCCCCAGCATTTT. Its translation: CASSPGNNQPQHF.

V usage is TRBV5-6 and J usage is TRBJ1-2; D is uncertain. V gave up 3 bases and J gave up 8 bases, with 20 bases separating them. The germline V gene encodes CDR1 SGHDT and CDR2 YYEEEE. CDR3 length equals 15 residues. The CDR3 sequence is CASSSVNGGAGGYTF. Here the CDR3 DNA reads TGTGCCAGCAGCTCCGTGAATGGCGGAGCGGGCGGCTACACCTTC.

The chain employs TRBV7-6 and TRBJ1-1; D possibly corresponds to TRBD1 (5 bases). In germline, CDR1 is SGHVS, CDR2 FNYEAQ. V was cut by 3 bases and J by 6 bases, with 8 bases left in between. This CDR3 has 12 amino acids. The CDR3 DNA sequence: TGTGCCAGCAGCTTGCCGGGGGCTGAAGCTTTCTTT. Translation: CASSLPGAEAFF. Combining the CDR3 with reference TRBV7-6 and TRBJ1-1 gives the whole variable domain GAGVSQSPRYKVTKRGQDVALRCDPISGHVSLYWYRQALGQGPEFLTYFNYEAQQDKSGLPNDRFSAERPEGSISTLTIQRTEQRDSAMYRCASSLPGAEAFFGQGTRLTVV.

The V gene is TRBV18, the J gene TRBJ2-3; 12 nucleotides agree with TRBD2. The CDR3 totals 14 residues. Unmatched junction bases numbered 2, after V lost 5 bases and J lost 5 bases. CDR1 and CDR2 from the germline V gene are KGHSH and LQKENI. The DNA for the CDR3 is TGTGCCAGCTCAGAGACTAGCGGGGGAGATACGCAGTATTTT. Residues: CASSETSGGDTQYF.

The rearrangement links TRBV5-1 to TRBJ2-6, with 7 bases aligning to TRBD1. The CDR3 is 16 amino acids. Unmatched junction bases numbered 3, after V lost 1 base and J lost 2 bases. CDR1 SGHRS and CDR2 YFSETQ come from the germline V gene. CDR3 DNA: TGCGCCAGCAGCTTGACAGGGGCGACTGGGGCCAACGTCCTGACTTTC. It is translated as CASSLTGATGANVLTF.

V usage is TRBV15 and J usage is TRBJ2-3; TRBD2 matches 8 bases. Looked up from germline, CDR1 is LNHNV and CDR2 is YYDKDF (reference sequence). CDR3 length: 19 residues. Unmatched junction bases numbered 17, after V lost 2 bases and J lost 4 bases. The CDR3 spells CATSRHPQSGAGGSDTQYF. The CDR3 nucleotides are TGTGCCACCAGCAGACACCCGCAGTCGGGGGCGGGAGGATCAGATACGCAGTATTTT.

This clone is a singleton in its sample. The rearrangement links TRBV7-2 to TRBJ1-5; D is perhaps TRBD1 (5 bases). Deletions cut 5 bases from V and 11 bases from J, with 19 bases between. The CDR3 loop spans 14 amino acids. Germline V gene data show CDR1 as SGHTA and CDR2 as FQGNSA. CDR3 region: CASSALVLSGAQHF. The CDR3 DNA is TGTGCCAGCAGCGCCTTAGTCCTTTCGGGGGCCCAGCATTTT.

V gene TRBV10-3 combines with J gene TRBJ1-3; D ambiguous. V lost 4 bases, J lost 2 bases, and 3 bases lay in between. Germline CDR1 ENHRY, CDR2 SYGVKD. The CDR3 has 12 residues. CDR3 sequence: CAISGPGNTIYF. CDR3 in DNA: TGTGCCATCAGTGGGCCTGGAAACACCATATATTTT.

V usage is TRBV5-1 and J usage is TRBJ2-5, with TRBD1 matching 10 bases. This CDR3 contains 18 residues. Germline lookup yields CDR1 SGHRS and CDR2 YFSETQ. The junction had 15 bases not matched to a gene; V was cut back by 3 bases and J by 4 bases. The CDR3 sequence is CASSSLTTARQGAETQYF. DNA for the CDR3: TGCGCCAGCAGCTCCCTTACTACCGCTCGACAGGGGGCAGAGACCCAGTACTTC.

The chain uses TRBV9 and TRBJ2-7, with D perhaps TRBD2 (6 bases). Trimming shortened V by 0 bases and J by 2 bases, and 12 bases separated the two germline ends. Germline V gives CDR1 SGDLS, CDR2 YYNGEE. The CDR3 length is 15 residues. CDR3 coding DNA: TGTGCCAGCAGCGTAGACCCGGGGGAGCCCTACGAGCAGTACTTC. Protein sequence: CASSVDPGEPYEQYF.

The rearrangement uses TRBV28 and TRBJ1-2; 12 positions agree with TRBD1. Germline trimming cut 6 bases from V and 7 bases from J; bases unmatched to any gene: 3. This CDR3 is built from 13 residues. CDR1 MDHEN and CDR2 SYDVKM come from the germline V gene. The CDR3 here is CASRGQGAGGYTF. The CDR3 bases are TGTGCCAGCAGGGGACAGGGGGCAGGTGGCTACACCTTC.

This clone has just one count. The chain has TRBV7-2 and TRBJ2-5; no definite D call. Germline V gene sequence: CDR1 SGHTA, CDR2 FQGNSA. Between the trimmed V and J ends, which lost 5 bases and 1 base, there was a span of 8 bases. The CDR3 has 13 amino acids. CDR3 DNA: TGTGCCAGCAGCCCGAGTCGCCAAGAGACCCAGTACTTC. Protein: CASSPSRQETQYF.